The rows below give T cell receptor beta chains drawn from one sample of a study of blood T cell repertoires in COVID-19. TCRdb keeps only in-frame clones here, not all; method: immunoSEQ multiplex PCR. This sample has 200,000 to 300,000 clones, with more than 75% found just once. Sample: peripheral blood. The receptors originated from a man aged 40-50 years who had recovered from COVID-19. CDR3s include the opening cysteine and the closing phenylalanine or tryptophan. D genes are given only for firm matches. Rows give clone size only sometimes, using once, few, many, or a class for an expanded clone.

CDR3nt: TGTGCCAGCAGCTTACTGGGACTAGCGGGGGTAAGCTCCTACGAGCAGTACTTC; CDR3aa: CASSLLGLAGVSSYEQYF; d_gene: TRBD2; v_gene: TRBV7-2; abundance: NA; j_gene: TRBJ2-7
CDR3nt: TGTGCCAGCAGTCCCTTTAGCGGGGCCGAGCAGTTCTTC; CDR3aa: CASSPFSGAEQFF; d_gene: TRBD2; v_gene: TRBV6-6; abundance: NA; j_gene: TRBJ2-1
CDR3nt: TGTGCCAGTAGTAGATGGAGCGGGGTGGCTGTTACGCAGTATTTT; CDR3aa: CASSRWSGVAVTQYF; d_gene: TRBD2; v_gene: TRBV19; abundance: NA; j_gene: TRBJ2-3
CDR3nt: TGTGCCAGCTCACCTCAGAAGAACACTGAAGCTTTCTTT; CDR3aa: CASSPQKNTEAFF; d_gene: NA; v_gene: TRBV18; abundance: NA; j_gene: TRBJ1-1
CDR3nt: TGTGCCAGCAGTTTTCCAAACTATGGCTACACCTTC; CDR3aa: CASSFPNYGYTF; d_gene: NA; v_gene: TRBV12-3/TRBV12-4; abundance: NA; j_gene: TRBJ1-2
CDR3nt: TGTGCCATCAGGCCGGGACAGGGATACAATGAGCAGTTCTTC; CDR3aa: CAIRPGQGYNEQFF; d_gene: TRBD1; v_gene: TRBV10-3; abundance: NA; j_gene: TRBJ2-1
CDR3nt: TGCGCCAGCAGCCAAGAGAGGCTAGCGGACACAGATACGCAGTATTTT; CDR3aa: CASSQERLADTDTQYF; d_gene: TRBD2; v_gene: TRBV4-3; abundance: NA; j_gene: TRBJ2-3
CDR3nt: TGTGCCAGAGCCCGCCATGCCCGCAGGGATAACGAGCAGTACTTC; CDR3aa: CARARHARRDNEQYF; d_gene: NA; v_gene: TRBV5-3; abundance: NA; j_gene: TRBJ2-7
CDR3nt: TGTGCCAGCAGCTTAGACGGCTATGGCTACACCTTC; CDR3aa: CASSLDGYGYTF; d_gene: NA; v_gene: TRBV7-2; abundance: NA; j_gene: TRBJ1-2
CDR3nt: TGTGCCAGCAGCCAAGGAGTTCAGGGGTCGGCTTTCTTT; CDR3aa: CASSQGVQGSAFF; d_gene: NA; v_gene: TRBV4-2; abundance: NA; j_gene: TRBJ1-1
CDR3nt: TGTGCCAGCAGTGATGTGAGGGGGCCCACCGGGGAGCTGTTTTTT; CDR3aa: CASSDVRGPTGELFF; d_gene: TRBD1; v_gene: TRBV2; abundance: NA; j_gene: TRBJ2-2
CDR3nt: TGTGCCAGCAGCTTACCCGGGACAGGACAAGAGACCCAGTACTTC; CDR3aa: CASSLPGTGQETQYF; d_gene: TRBD1; v_gene: TRBV5-6; abundance: NA; j_gene: TRBJ2-5
CDR3nt: TGCGCCAGCAGCATGCGTGGTGAGCAGTTCTTC; CDR3aa: CASSMRGEQFF; d_gene: NA; v_gene: TRBV4-1; abundance: NA; j_gene: TRBJ2-1
CDR3nt: TGTGCCAGCAGCCGAGAGGCCTCGGGGGGTACGCAGTATTTT; CDR3aa: CASSREASGGTQYF; d_gene: TRBD2; v_gene: TRBV7-8; abundance: NA; j_gene: TRBJ2-3
CDR3nt: TGTGCCACCAGCAGAGAGCCGACAGGGGGCTACGAGCAGTACTTC; CDR3aa: CATSREPTGGYEQYF; d_gene: TRBD1; v_gene: TRBV15; abundance: NA; j_gene: TRBJ2-7
CDR3nt: TGTGCCATCAGTGATCAGGTGGGGGGGCCAGGTTTTTCAGATACGCAGTATTTT; CDR3aa: CAISDQVGGPGFSDTQYF; d_gene: NA; v_gene: TRBV10-3; abundance: once; j_gene: TRBJ2-3
CDR3nt: TGCGCCAGCAGCCAAGAGGCTAGCGGCCAAGAGACCCAGTACTTC; CDR3aa: CASSQEASGQETQYF; d_gene: TRBD2; v_gene: TRBV4-1; abundance: NA; j_gene: TRBJ2-5
CDR3nt: TGCAGTGCTATAACTGGAAACACCATATATTTT; CDR3aa: CSAITGNTIYF; d_gene: NA; v_gene: TRBV20-1; abundance: few; j_gene: TRBJ1-3
CDR3nt: TGTGCCAGCAGCTTAGGGTGGGGCTCCGCCGGGGAGCTGTTTTTT; CDR3aa: CASSLGWGSAGELFF; d_gene: NA; v_gene: TRBV7-2; abundance: NA; j_gene: TRBJ2-2
CDR3nt: TGCGCCAGCAACTTTGGGGACAGGGTAAGAACTGAAGCTTTCTTT; CDR3aa: CASNFGDRVRTEAFF; d_gene: TRBD1; v_gene: TRBV5-1; abundance: once; j_gene: TRBJ1-1
CDR3nt: TGCGCCAGCAGCGGGACAGGACAGGACAATTCACCCCTCCACTTT; CDR3aa: CASSGTGQDNSPLHF; d_gene: TRBD1; v_gene: TRBV5-1; abundance: NA; j_gene: TRBJ1-6
CDR3nt: TGTGCCAGCAGCGAAGGGGCTGCCCCGGATGAGCAGTTCTTC; CDR3aa: CASSEGAAPDEQFF; d_gene: NA; v_gene: TRBV7-9; abundance: NA; j_gene: TRBJ2-1